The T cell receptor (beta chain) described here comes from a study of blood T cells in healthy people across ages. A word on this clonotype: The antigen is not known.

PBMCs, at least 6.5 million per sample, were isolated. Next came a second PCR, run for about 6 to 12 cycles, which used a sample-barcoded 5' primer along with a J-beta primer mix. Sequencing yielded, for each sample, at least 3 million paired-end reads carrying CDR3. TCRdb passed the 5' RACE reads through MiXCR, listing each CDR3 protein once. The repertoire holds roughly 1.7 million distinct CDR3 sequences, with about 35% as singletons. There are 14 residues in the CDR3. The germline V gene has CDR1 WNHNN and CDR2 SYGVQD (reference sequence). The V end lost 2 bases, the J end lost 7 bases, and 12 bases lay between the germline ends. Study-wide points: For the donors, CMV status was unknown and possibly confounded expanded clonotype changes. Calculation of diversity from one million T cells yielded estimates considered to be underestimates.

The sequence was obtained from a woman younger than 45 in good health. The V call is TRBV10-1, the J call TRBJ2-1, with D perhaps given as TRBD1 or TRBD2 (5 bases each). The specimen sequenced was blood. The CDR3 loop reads CASSEEDWTNEQFF. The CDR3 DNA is TGCGCCAGCAGTGAGGAGGACTGGACAAATGAGCAGTTCTTC.